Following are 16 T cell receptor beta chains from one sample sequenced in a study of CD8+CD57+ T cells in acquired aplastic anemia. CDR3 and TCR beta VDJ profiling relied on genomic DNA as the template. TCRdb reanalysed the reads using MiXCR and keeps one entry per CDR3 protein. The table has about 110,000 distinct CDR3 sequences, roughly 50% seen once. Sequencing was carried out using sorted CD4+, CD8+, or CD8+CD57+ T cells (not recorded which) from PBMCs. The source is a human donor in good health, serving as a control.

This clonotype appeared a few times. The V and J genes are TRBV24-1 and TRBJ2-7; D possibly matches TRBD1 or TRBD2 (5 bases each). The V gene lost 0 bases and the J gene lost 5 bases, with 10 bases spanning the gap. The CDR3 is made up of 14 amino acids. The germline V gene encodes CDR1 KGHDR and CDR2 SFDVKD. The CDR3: CATSDLPGRDEQYF. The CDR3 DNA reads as TGTGCCACCAGTGATTTGCCAGGGAGAGACGAGCAGTACTTC.

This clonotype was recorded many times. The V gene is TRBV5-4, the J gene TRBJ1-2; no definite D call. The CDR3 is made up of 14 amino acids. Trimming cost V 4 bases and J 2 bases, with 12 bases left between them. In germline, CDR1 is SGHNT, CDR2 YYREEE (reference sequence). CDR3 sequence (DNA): TGTGCCAGCAGCCCCCGCCCAGGAAACTATGGCTACACCTTC. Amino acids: CASSPRPGNYGYTF.

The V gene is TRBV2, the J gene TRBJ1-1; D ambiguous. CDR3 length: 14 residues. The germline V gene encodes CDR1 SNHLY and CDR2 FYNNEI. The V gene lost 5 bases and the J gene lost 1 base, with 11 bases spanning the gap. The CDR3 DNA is TGTGCCAGCAGTCCACGAGCGAGGAACACTGAAGCTTTCTTT. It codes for CASSPRARNTEAFF.

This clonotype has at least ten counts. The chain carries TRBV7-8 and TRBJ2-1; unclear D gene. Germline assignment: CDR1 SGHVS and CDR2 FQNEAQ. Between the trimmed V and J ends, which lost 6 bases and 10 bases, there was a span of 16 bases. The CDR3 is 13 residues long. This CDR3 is CASSPANPTEQFF. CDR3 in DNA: TGTGCCAGCAGTCCGGCTAACCCGACAGAGCAGTTCTTC.

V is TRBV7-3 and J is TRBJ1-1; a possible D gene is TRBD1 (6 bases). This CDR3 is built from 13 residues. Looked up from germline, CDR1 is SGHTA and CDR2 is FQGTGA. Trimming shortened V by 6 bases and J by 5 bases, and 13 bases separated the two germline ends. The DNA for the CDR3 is TGTGCCAGCAGTCGCAAGGGGGGAACTGAAGCTTTCTTT. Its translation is CASSRKGGTEAFF.

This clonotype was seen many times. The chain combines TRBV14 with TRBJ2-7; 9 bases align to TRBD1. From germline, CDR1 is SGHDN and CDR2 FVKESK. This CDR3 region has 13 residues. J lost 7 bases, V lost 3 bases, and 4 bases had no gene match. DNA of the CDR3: TGTGCCAGCAGCCACGTTGGGACAGGGGAGCAGTACTTC. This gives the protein CASSHVGTGEQYF.

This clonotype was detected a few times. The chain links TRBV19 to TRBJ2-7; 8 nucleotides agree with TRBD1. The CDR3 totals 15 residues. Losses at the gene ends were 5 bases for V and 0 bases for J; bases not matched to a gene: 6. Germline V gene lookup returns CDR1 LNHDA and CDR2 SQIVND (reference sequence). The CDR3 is CASSYRTGYSYEQYF. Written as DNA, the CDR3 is TGTGCCAGTAGTTACCGGACAGGGTACTCCTACGAGCAGTACTTC. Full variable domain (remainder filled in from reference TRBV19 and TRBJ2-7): DGGITQSPKYLFRKEGQNVTLSCEQNLNHDAMYWYRQDPGQGLRLIYYSQIVNDFQKGDIAEGYSVSREKKESFPLTVTSAQKNPTAFYLCASSYRTGYSYEQYFGPGTRLTVT.

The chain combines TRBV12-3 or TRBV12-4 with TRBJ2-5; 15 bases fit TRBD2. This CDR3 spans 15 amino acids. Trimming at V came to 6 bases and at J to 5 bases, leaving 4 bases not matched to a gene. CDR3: CASSRTSGGAETQYF. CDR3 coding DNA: TGTGCCAGCAGCCGGACTAGCGGGGGGGCGGAGACCCAGTACTTC.

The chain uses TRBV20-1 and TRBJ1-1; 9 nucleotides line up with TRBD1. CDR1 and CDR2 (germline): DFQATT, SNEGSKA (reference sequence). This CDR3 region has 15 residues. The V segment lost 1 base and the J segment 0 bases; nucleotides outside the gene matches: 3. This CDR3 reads CSARGDREMNTEAFF. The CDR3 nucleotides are TGCAGTGCTAGAGGGGACAGGGAAATGAACACTGAAGCTTTCTTT.

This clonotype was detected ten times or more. CDR3 residues: CASTPRESHTEAFF. The CDR3 DNA sequence: TGTGCCAGCACCCCCAGGGAAAGTCACACTGAAGCTTTCTTT. J is TRBJ1-1 and V is TRBV12-3 or TRBV12-4, with a possible D match to TRBD1 (5 bases). Trimming left V 7 bases short and J 3 bases short, with 15 bases between. This CDR3 spans 14 amino acids.

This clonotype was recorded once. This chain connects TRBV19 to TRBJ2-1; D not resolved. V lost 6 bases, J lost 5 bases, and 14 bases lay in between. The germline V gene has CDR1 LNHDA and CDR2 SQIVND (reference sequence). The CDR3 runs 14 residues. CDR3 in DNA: TGTGCCAGTAGATTAGGGCTTTCGGACAATGAGCAGTTCTTC. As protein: CASRLGLSDNEQFF.

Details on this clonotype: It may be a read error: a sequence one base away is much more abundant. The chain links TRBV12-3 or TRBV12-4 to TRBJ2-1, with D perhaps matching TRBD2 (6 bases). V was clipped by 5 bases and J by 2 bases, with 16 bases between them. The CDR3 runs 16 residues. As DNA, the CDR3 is TGTGCCAGCAGTGCGAAAACGACGGGGGCCTACAATGAGCAGTTCTTC. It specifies CASSAKTTGAYNEQFF.

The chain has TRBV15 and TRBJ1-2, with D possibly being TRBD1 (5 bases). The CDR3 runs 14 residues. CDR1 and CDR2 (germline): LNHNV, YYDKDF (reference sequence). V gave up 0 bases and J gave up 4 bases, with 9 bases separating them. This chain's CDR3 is CATSRDGGFYGYTF. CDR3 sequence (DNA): TGTGCCACCAGCAGAGATGGGGGGTTCTATGGCTACACCTTC.

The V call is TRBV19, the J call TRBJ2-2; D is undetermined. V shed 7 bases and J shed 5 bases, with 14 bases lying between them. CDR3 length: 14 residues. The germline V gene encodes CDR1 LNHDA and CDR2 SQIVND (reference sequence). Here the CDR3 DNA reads TGTGCCAGTATTATCGGTGATCGGACCGGGGAGCTGTTTTTT. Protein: CASIIGDRTGELFF.

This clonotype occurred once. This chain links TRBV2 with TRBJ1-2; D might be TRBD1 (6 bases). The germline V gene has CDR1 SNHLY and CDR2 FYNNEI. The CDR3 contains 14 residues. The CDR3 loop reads CARDPGDGNYGYTF. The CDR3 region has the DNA TGTGCTAGAGACCCAGGGGACGGAAACTATGGCTACACCTTC.

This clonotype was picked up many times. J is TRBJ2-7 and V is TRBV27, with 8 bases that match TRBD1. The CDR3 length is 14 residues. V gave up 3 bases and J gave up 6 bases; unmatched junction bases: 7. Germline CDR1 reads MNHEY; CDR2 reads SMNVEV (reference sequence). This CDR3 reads CASSFGTGASEQYF. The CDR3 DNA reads TGTGCCAGCAGTTTTGGGACAGGTGCATCCGAGCAGTACTTC.